Listed here are 21 T cell receptor beta chains from one sample, sequenced in a study of blood T cells in healthy people across ages. Alongside a J-beta primer mix, a sample-barcoded 5' primer served in a second PCR lasting roughly 6 to 11 cycles. TCRdb used MiXCR to reprocess the 5' RACE reads, holding one entry per CDR3 protein. The table records approximately 880,000 distinct CDR3 sequences, roughly 52% of them present only once. The specimen sequenced was blood. These receptor sequences come from a young man in good health.

Only a few counts were recorded for this clonotype. This sequence joins TRBV20-1 and TRBJ2-7; D is unclear. V gave up 3 bases and J gave up 5 bases, with 11 bases separating them. This CDR3 contains 12 residues. Per the germline V gene, CDR1 is DFQATT and CDR2 is SNEGSKA (reference sequence). This CDR3 reads CSASGHINEQYF. CDR3 sequence (DNA): TGCAGTGCTAGTGGCCATATCAACGAGCAGTACTTC.

In its sample, this clonotype was seen once. The gene calls are TRBV10-3 and TRBJ2-3, with D perhaps matching TRBD2 (5 bases). Germline V gene lookup returns CDR1 ENHRY and CDR2 SYGVKD. The CDR3 runs 14 residues. V lost 4 bases, J lost 4 bases, and 12 bases lay in between. The CDR3 region is CAISVAGIADTQYF. CDR3 coding DNA: TGTGCCATCAGTGTAGCCGGGATAGCAGATACGCAGTATTTT.

This clonotype was picked up a small number of times. This sequence joins TRBV29-1 and TRBJ2-5; D call uncertain. Per the germline V gene, CDR1 is SQVTM and CDR2 is ANQGSEA. V gave up 3 bases and J gave up 5 bases, with 7 bases separating them. The CDR3 sequence is 11 residues long. The CDR3 coding sequence is TGCAGCGTTGAGCCTCTGGAGACCCAGTACTTC. Its translation is CSVEPLETQYF.

J is TRBJ2-3 and V is TRBV4-1, with 7 bases that match TRBD2. The V gene end was trimmed by 0 bases and the J gene end by 1 base; junction bases not matched to a gene: 4. This CDR3 is 16 amino acids long. CDR1 is MGHRA, CDR2 YSYEKL, per germline. The CDR3 sequence: CASSQETSVRTDTQYF. CDR3 in DNA: TGCGCCAGCAGCCAAGAAACTAGCGTACGCACAGATACGCAGTATTTT.

This chain joins TRBV27 and TRBJ1-1; possible D gene TRBD1, 5 bases. Germline-derived CDR1 and CDR2 are MNHEY and SMNVEV (reference sequence). The CDR3 loop spans 14 amino acids. With 5 bases removed from V and 3 bases from J, the gap between germline ends came to 13 bases. The CDR3: CASSRRGLDTEAFF. In nucleotides, the CDR3 is TGTGCCAGCAGTCGACGGGGGTTGGACACTGAAGCTTTCTTT.

This clonotype came up a few times. V gene TRBV18 combines with J gene TRBJ1-2; D is perhaps TRBD1 (6 bases). The V and J ends lost 5 bases and 8 bases respectively, with 18 bases between them. CDR1 and CDR2 (germline): KGHSH, LQKENI. This CDR3 has 14 residues. The CDR3 DNA sequence: TGTGCCAGCTCATCAACACAGGGTAGGGACGGCTACACCTTC. This sequence encodes CASSSTQGRDGYTF.

The CDR3 reads CASRKQGARGEKLFF. The CDR3 region has the DNA TGTGCCAGCAGGAAACAGGGGGCGCGAGGTGAAAAACTGTTTTTT. V and J are TRBV2 and TRBJ1-4; 9 nucleotides match TRBD1. After removal of 6 bases from V and 7 bases from J, the junction contained 9 bases not matched to a gene. Germline CDR1 reads SNHLY; CDR2 reads FYNNEI. The CDR3 runs 15 residues.

The V call is TRBV3-1, the J call TRBJ2-5, with 7 bases lining up with TRBD2. CDR1 and CDR2 (germline): LGHDT, YNNKEL (reference sequence). This CDR3 region has 16 residues. The V gene end was trimmed by 4 bases and the J gene end by 4 bases; junction bases not matched to a gene: 12. In DNA form, the CDR3 reads TGTGCCAGCAGCCGACTAGCTCTAGACCGGGGAGAGACCCAGTACTTC. It translates to CASSRLALDRGETQYF.

The chain carries TRBV12-3 or TRBV12-4 and TRBJ2-1, with 9 bases aligning to TRBD1. The J call is uncertain, as TRBJ2-7 better fits the DNA end. This CDR3 contains 16 residues. The CDR3 loop reads CASSWGGTGRPDEQYF. CDR3 bases: TGTGCCAGCAGTTGGGGAGGGACAGGGAGACCAGATGAGCAGTACTTC.

V usage is TRBV12-3 or TRBV12-4 and J usage is TRBJ2-1, with D perhaps being TRBD1 or TRBD2 (6 bases each). The CDR3 totals 17 residues. V gave up 8 bases and J gave up 4 bases, with 24 bases separating them. In DNA form, the CDR3 reads TGTGCCAGCGTTCCCTCTGCTGGGGGGCGACGATACAATGAGCAGTTCTTC. Translation gives CASVPSAGGRRYNEQFF.

The chain has TRBV6-2 or TRBV6-3 and TRBJ2-7; a possible D gene is TRBD1 (6 bases). The J call may be mistaken, given a closer DNA end match to TRBJ2-5. The CDR3 is made up of 12 amino acids. Looked up from germline, CDR1 is MNHEY and CDR2 is SVGEGT. The CDR3 loop reads CASKGDTRTQYF. The CDR3, as DNA: TGTGCCAGCAAAGGGGACACGAGGACCCAGTACTTC.

The V call is TRBV10-3, the J call TRBJ2-7, with 9 bases fitting TRBD1. This CDR3 region has 13 residues. CDR1 and CDR2 (germline): ENHRY, SYGVKD. Trimming removed 6 bases from V and 4 bases from J; junction bases left unmatched: 4. CDR3 amino acids: CAIRTDRGYEQYF. CDR3 coding DNA: TGTGCCATCAGGACGGACAGGGGTTACGAGCAGTACTTC.

This clonotype was seen a handful of times. V usage is TRBV7-2 and J usage is TRBJ2-3, with D unresolved. V dropped 1 base and J dropped 6 bases, with 8 bases sitting between them. This CDR3 is built from 13 residues. Germline CDR1 and CDR2: SGHTA and FQGNSA. The chain's CDR3 is CASSLVSKDTQYF. In DNA form, the CDR3 reads TGTGCCAGCAGCTTAGTTAGCAAGGATACGCAGTATTTT.

V and J are TRBV11-3 and TRBJ2-3; D ambiguous. Trimming removed 5 bases from V and 1 base from J, with 10 bases in between. The CDR3 is 14 residues long. Germline V CDR1 and CDR2: SGHNT, YENEEA. The CDR3 DNA reads as TGTGCCAGCAGCCCATTACTACGCACAGATACGCAGTATTTT. It specifies CASSPLLRTDTQYF.

The chain employs TRBV10-3 and TRBJ2-5, with TRBD2 identical over 10 bases. The J call is in doubt because the DNA end fits TRBJ2-7 better. Germline lookup yields CDR1 ENHRY and CDR2 SYGVKD. The CDR3 contains 14 residues. The CDR3 loop reads CAIRYSGGAYEQYF. The CDR3 bases are TGTGCCATCAGATACAGCGGGGGGGCCTACGAGCAGTACTTC.

This clonotype showed up many times. V and J are TRBV29-1 and TRBJ2-5; D is unclear. Germline V CDR1 and CDR2: SQVTM, ANQGSEA. Trimming took off 6 bases at V and 5 bases at J, with 13 bases between the two ends. CDR3 length: 12 residues. The chain's CDR3 is CSVQRSGETQYF. The DNA for the CDR3 is TGCAGCGTCCAGCGATCCGGGGAGACCCAGTACTTC.

This chain uses TRBV5-6 with TRBJ1-5, with D tentatively TRBD1 (5 bases). This CDR3 is 17 amino acids long. V was trimmed by 0 bases and J by 2 bases, leaving 15 bases between them. The germline CDR1 and CDR2 sequences are SGHDT and YYEEEE. CDR3 protein: CASSLGRGGGGNQPQHF. The CDR3 bases are TGTGCCAGCAGCTTGGGCCGCGGCGGGGGTGGCAATCAGCCCCAGCATTTT.

The chain joins TRBV7-9 to TRBJ2-5, with D unclear. The J call may be incorrect, as the DNA end agrees better with TRBJ2-7. This CDR3 region has 13 residues. Looked up from germline, CDR1 is SEHNR and CDR2 is FQNEAQ (reference sequence). The DNA of the CDR3 is TGTGCCAGCAGCCGACTCGGCTTCTACGAGCAGTACTTC. Translated: CASSRLGFYEQYF.

V and J are TRBV30 and TRBJ2-1; D possibly corresponds to TRBD2 (5 bases). Trimming left V 0 bases short and J 8 bases short, with 8 bases between. Germline assignment: CDR1 GTSNPN and CDR2 SVGIG (reference sequence). CDR3 length: 12 amino acids. This CDR3 reads CAWSVEGYEQFF. In nucleotides, the CDR3 is TGTGCCTGGAGTGTAGAGGGCTATGAGCAGTTCTTC.

The chain links TRBV10-3 to TRBJ2-2, with 8 nucleotides matching TRBD1. J gave up 4 bases and V 11 bases, and 9 bases lay outside the gene matches. The CDR3 contains 14 residues. The germline V gene has CDR1 ENHRY and CDR2 SYGVKD. The CDR3 region has the DNA TGTGCCTCCGTGGGGACAGGACGCACCGGGGAGCTGTTTTTT. Protein product: CASVGTGRTGELFF.

The sample holds a few counts of this clonotype. The chain's CDR3 is CASSLVDRPYEQYF. DNA for the CDR3: TGTGCCAGCAGTTTAGTGGACAGACCCTACGAGCAGTACTTC. This chain links TRBV12-3 or TRBV12-4 with TRBJ2-7, with TRBD1 as a possible D gene (6 bases). CDR3 size: 14 residues. V was trimmed by 1 base and J by 2 bases, leaving 9 bases between them.